This T cell receptor (beta chain) was documented in a study of CD8+CD57+ T cells in acquired aplastic anemia. Whole-study context: Sorted cells (CD4+ and CD8+) yielded DNA amounts that averaged roughly 3.2 ug. On average, healthy donors gave about 10.8 million reads for CD4+ cells. Study-level results: Researchers report that fewer than 30 CD8+ CDR3 sequences appeared in both patients and controls. The CD8+ Simpson's diversity of patients and controls was not significantly different.

Worth noting for this clonotype: What it binds is unknown.

CDR3 and TCR beta VDJ profiling relied on genomic DNA as the template. TCRdb re-derived calls from the reads in MiXCR, one entry per CDR3 protein. Of hundreds of thousands of distinct CDR3 sequences listed, around 68% are singletons. This TCR derives from a human donor in good health, serving as a control. The sequenced material came from sorted CD4+, CD8+, or CD8+CD57+ T cells (not recorded which) from PBMCs.

The CDR3 sequence is CASSVEGRGDTQYF. The CDR3 DNA reads TGTGCCAGCAGCGTAGAGGGACGGGGAGATACGCAGTATTTT. This chain connects TRBV9 to TRBJ2-3; D assignment may be TRBD1 or TRBD2 (5 bases each). V lost 0 bases to trimming and J lost 5 bases, with 10 bases between them. CDR3 length: 14 residues. Germline lookup yields CDR1 SGDLS and CDR2 YYNGEE. The full variable domain, in which reference TRBV9 and TRBJ2-3 provide the parts outside the CDR3, is DSGVTQTPKHLITATGQRVTLRCSPRSGDLSVYWYQQSLDQGLQFLIQYYNGEERAKGNILERFSAQQFPDLHSELNLSSLELGDSALYFCASSVEGRGDTQYFGPGTRLTVL.